Listed below are T cell receptor beta chains from one sample, sequenced in a study of beta chain features in type 1 diabetes. Using immunoSEQ multiplex PCR, the repertoire was profiled, and TCRdb retains in-frame clones only, with some absent. Counted here are about 180,000 clones, 7.5% to 8.5% occurring once; the ten biggest clones make up under 0.55%. Sequencing was carried out using central memory CD4+ T cells from blood. These receptors all come from a man between 18 and 35 years old with type 1 diabetes. Both conserved end residues are trimmed from each CDR3. Rows give clone size only sometimes, using once, few, many, or a class for an expanded clone.

>11|TRBV6-5|TRBJ2-1|few
ASSQQPNNEQF
>12|TRBV30|TRBJ1-5|few
AWSSGASNQPQH
>14|TRBV11-2|TRBJ2-7|few
ASSLAAAGGHYEQY
>11|TRBV7-9|TRBJ2-1|few
ASRRDSQTEQF
>14|TRBV5-1|TRBJ2-3|few
ASSQGGLAGTDTQY
>13|TRBV7-9|TRBJ1-4|few
ASSSSGTGSEKLF
>11|TRBV7-8|TRBJ2-7|-
ASSQGLAVEQY
>13|TRBV5-1|TRBJ2-1|-
ASSPAAVSYNEQF
>11|TRBV5-6|TRBJ1-5|few
ASSSDGSQPQH
>12|TRBV6-1|TRBJ1-6|-
ASDRGSGNSPLH
>12|TRBV5-1|TRBJ1-1|-
ASSSGGAGPEAF
>16|TRBV7-2|TRBJ2-3|-
ASSLGGLAGGPTDTQY
>11|TRBV5-6|TRBJ2-3|-
ASSLQGPDTQY
>10|TRBV18|TRBJ2-3|-
ASSLMADTQY
>15|TRBV11-1|TRBJ2-1|-
ASRQGMASGTYNEQF
>13|TRBV2|TRBJ2-3|-
ASSETSGGTDTQY
>14|TRBV11-2|TRBJ1-2|few
ASSLEPSGGFYGYT
>9|TRBV30|TRBJ2-5|few
AWSPLVTQY
>15|TRBV11-2|TRBJ2-5|few
ASSIRTSGRSGETQY
>10|TRBV15|TRBJ2-5|many
ATSRDIETQY
>12|TRBV28|TRBJ1-5|-
ASSTAQGKQPQH
>11|TRBV9|TRBJ2-1|-
ASSLRLANEQF
>10|TRBV6-5|TRBJ1-2|-
ASSRDRGGYT
>12|TRBV29-1|TRBJ1-2|many
SVGQPEGSSGYT
>12|TRBV6-1|TRBJ2-7|-
ASSWTSGDYEQY
>12|TRBV6-1|TRBJ2-7|-
ASRSGISAYEQY
>13|TRBV7-9|TRBJ2-5|few
ASSSKTRPQETQY
>15|TRBV15|TRBJ2-1|few
ATSTNPGTSGRNEQF
>11|TRBV18|TRBJ1-1|few
ASSPTGNPEAF
>15|TRBV30|TRBJ2-2|few
AWSGQTSGRFPGELF
>11|TRBV6-5|TRBJ2-7|-
ASTSVRSYEQY
>11|TRBV5-4|TRBJ2-1|many
ASSLEGVREQF
>12|TRBV11-2|TRBJ2-1|-
ASSQSGVYNEQF
>14|TRBV5-1|TRBJ2-3|few
ASSKGLAGATDTQY
>13|TRBV19|TRBJ1-2|-
ASRNPHGGDYGYT
>13|TRBV27|TRBJ1-1|-
ASKPGQGAGTEAF
>13|TRBV28|TRBJ2-5|few
ASSRISGPGGRWD
>10|TRBV29-1|TRBJ1-1|few
SGAGGNTEAF
>10|TRBV30|TRBJ2-3|few
AWGQGLDTQY
>12|TRBV6-1|TRBJ1-2|-
ASSVGQGAGGYT
>11|TRBV5-4|TRBJ2-5|few
ASSLGGQETQY
>12|TRBV6-5|TRBJ1-2|-
ASRKGGAGYGYT
>12|TRBV30|TRBJ2-1|few
AWSESGGADEQF
>13|TRBV19|TRBJ1-5|few
ASSNTGQENQPQH
>13|TRBV7-2|TRBJ2-5|-
ASSLWDRGFETQY
>9|TRBV2|TRBJ2-5|few
ASNSWETQY
>11|TRBV4-1|TRBJ1-2|-
ASSQDSVYGYT
>15|TRBV7-2|TRBJ2-1|-
ASSLVAGGVSYNEQF
>11|TRBV29-1|TRBJ1-1|few
SVTGHLNTEAF
>12|TRBV18|TRBJ2-5|-
ASSPRQASETQY
>13|TRBV21-1|TRBJ1-5|few
ASSKVTGSNQPQH
>11|TRBV12-5|TRBJ1-5|few
ASADRGDQPQH
>16|TRBV5-6|TRBJ2-3|few
ASSSYRVQGSSQDTQY
>14|TRBV5-1|TRBJ2-3|many
ASSLTSGGSTDTQY
>13|TRBV2|TRBJ2-7|few
ASSGGSGRASEQY